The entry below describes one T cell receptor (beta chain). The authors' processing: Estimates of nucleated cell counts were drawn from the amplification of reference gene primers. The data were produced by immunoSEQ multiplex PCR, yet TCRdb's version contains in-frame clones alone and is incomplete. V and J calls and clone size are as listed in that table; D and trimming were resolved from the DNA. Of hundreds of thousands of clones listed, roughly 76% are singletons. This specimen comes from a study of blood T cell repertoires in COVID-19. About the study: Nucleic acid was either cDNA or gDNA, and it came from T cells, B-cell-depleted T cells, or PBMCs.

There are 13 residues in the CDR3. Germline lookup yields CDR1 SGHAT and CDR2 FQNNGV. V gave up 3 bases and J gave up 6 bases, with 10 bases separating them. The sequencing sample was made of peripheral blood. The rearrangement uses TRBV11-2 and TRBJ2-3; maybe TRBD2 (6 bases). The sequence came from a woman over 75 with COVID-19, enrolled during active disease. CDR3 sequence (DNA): TGTGCCAGCAGCTTCGGGACTTGGGATACGCAGTATTTT. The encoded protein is CASSFGTWDTQYF.